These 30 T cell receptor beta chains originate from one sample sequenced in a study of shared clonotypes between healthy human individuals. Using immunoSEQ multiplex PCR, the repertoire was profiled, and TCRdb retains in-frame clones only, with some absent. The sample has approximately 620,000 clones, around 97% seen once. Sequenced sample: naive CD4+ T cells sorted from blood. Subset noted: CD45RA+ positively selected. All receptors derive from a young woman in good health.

CDR3 sequence (DNA): TGTGCCAGCAGACGATTCGGACAGGGGGCCAGCACCGGGGAGCTGTTTTTT. The encoded protein is CASRRFGQGASTGELFF. The gene calls are TRBV27 and TRBJ2-2; 11 bases fit TRBD1. The trim removed 6 bases at V and 4 bases at J, leaving 10 bases unmatched. The CDR3 extends over 17 amino acids. Looked up from germline, CDR1 is MNHEY and CDR2 is SMNVEV (reference sequence).

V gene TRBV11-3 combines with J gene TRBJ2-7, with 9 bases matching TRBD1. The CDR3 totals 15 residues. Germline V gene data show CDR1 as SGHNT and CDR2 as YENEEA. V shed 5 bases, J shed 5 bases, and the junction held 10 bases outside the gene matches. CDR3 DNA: TGTGCCAGCAGCGGCGGGACAGGGTTAGGCAACGAGCAGTACTTC. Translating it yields CASSGGTGLGNEQYF.

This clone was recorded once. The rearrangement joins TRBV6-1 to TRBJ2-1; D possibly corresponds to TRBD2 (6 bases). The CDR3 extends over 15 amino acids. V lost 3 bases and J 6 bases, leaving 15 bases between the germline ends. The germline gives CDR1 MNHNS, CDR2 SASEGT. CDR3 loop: CASSDPRLAANEQFF. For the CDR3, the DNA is TGTGCCAGCAGTGACCCACGCTTAGCGGCCAATGAGCAGTTCTTC.

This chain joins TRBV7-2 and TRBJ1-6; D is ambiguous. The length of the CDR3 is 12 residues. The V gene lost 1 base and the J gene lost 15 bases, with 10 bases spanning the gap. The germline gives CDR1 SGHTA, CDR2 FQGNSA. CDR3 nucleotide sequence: TGTGCCAGCAGCTTAGGGCACTCTGTCCTCCACTTT. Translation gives CASSLGHSVLHF.

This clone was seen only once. CDR3 sequence: CASSSAGGEDTQYF. CDR3 sequence (DNA): TGTGCCAGCAGTTCGGCAGGGGGCGAAGATACGCAGTATTTT. The rearrangement uses TRBV25-1 and TRBJ2-3, with TRBD1 matching 8 bases. Germline lookup yields CDR1 MGHDK and CDR2 SYGVNS. Trimming at V came to 5 bases and at J to 5 bases, leaving 6 bases not matched to a gene. CDR3 length equals 14 residues.

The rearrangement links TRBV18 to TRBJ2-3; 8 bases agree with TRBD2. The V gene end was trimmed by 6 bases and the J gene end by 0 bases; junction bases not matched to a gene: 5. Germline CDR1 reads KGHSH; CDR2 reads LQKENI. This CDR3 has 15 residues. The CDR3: CASSRSGSSTDTQYF. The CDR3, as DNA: TGTGCCAGCTCTCGGAGCGGGAGCAGCACAGATACGCAGTATTTT.

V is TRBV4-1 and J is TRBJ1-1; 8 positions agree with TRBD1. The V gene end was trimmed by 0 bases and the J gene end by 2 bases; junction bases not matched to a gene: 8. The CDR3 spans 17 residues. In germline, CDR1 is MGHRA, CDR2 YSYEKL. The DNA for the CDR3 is TGCGCCAGCAGCCAAGAAACAGGGGGACTCAGAAACACTGAAGCTTTCTTT. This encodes CASSQETGGLRNTEAFF.

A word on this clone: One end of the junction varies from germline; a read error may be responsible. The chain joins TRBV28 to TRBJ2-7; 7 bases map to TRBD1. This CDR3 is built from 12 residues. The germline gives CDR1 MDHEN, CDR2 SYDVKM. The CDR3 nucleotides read TGTGCCAGCCGGGACAGAGCCTATGAGCAGTACTTC. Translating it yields CASRDRAYEQYF.

CDR3 loop: CASSHRSGLGTDTQYF. In DNA form, the CDR3 reads TGTGCCAGCAGCCACCGTAGCGGGCTCGGCACAGATACGCAGTATTTT. The V and J genes are TRBV7-9 and TRBJ2-3; 7 nucleotides agree with TRBD2. Trimming took 5 bases from V and 1 from J; bases not matched to a gene: 9. Germline assignment: CDR1 SEHNR and CDR2 FQNEAQ (reference sequence). This CDR3 is 16 amino acids long.

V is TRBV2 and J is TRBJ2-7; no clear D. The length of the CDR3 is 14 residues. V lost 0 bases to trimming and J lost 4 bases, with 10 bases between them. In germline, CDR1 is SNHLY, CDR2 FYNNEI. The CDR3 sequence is CASSEALPPYEQYF. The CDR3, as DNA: TGTGCCAGCAGTGAAGCGCTTCCACCGTACGAGCAGTACTTC.

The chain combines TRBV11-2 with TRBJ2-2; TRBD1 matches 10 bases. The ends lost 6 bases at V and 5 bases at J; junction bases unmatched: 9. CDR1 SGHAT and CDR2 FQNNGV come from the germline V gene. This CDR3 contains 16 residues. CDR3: CASRHGTGDRTGELFF. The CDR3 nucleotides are TGTGCCAGCAGACACGGGACAGGGGATCGGACCGGGGAGCTGTTTTTT.

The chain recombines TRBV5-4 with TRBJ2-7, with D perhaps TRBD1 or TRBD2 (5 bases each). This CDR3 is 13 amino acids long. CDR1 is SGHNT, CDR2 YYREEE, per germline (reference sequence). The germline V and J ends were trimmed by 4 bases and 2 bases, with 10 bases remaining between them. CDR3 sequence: CASSRDGPYEQYF. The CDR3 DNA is TGTGCCAGCAGCCGGGACGGGCCCTACGAGCAGTACTTC.

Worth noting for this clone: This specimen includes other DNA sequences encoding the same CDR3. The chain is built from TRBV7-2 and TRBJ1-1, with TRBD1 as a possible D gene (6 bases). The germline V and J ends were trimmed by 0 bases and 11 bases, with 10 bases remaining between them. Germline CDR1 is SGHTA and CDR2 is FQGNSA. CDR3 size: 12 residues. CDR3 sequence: CASSLANRDAFF. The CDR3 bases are TGTGCCAGCAGCTTAGCGAACAGGGATGCTTTCTTT.

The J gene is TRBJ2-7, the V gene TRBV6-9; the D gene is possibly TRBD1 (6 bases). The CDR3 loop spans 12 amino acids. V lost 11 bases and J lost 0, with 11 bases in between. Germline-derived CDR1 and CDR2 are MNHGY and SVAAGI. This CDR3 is CAATGSSYEQYF. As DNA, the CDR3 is TGTGCCGCCACAGGGTCCTCCTACGAGCAGTACTTC.

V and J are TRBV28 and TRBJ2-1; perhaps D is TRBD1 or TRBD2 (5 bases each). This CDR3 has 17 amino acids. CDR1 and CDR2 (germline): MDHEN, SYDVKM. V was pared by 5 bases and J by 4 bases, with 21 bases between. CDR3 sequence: CASSPSGARESYNEQFF. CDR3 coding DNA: TGTGCCAGCAGTCCGTCTGGCGCCAGGGAGAGTTACAATGAGCAGTTCTTC. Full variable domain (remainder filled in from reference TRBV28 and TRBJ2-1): DVKVTQSSRYLVKRTGEKVFLECVQDMDHENMFWYRQDPGLGLRLIYFSYDVKMKEKGDIPEGYSVSREKKERFSLILESASTNQTSMYLCASSPSGARESYNEQFFGPGTRLTVL.

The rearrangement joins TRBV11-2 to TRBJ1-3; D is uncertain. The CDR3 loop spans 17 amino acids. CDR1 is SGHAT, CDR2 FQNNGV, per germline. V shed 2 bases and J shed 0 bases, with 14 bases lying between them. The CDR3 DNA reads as TGTGCCAGCAGCTTATTTGAGACAACCCACTCTGGAAACACCATATATTTT. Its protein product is CASSLFETTHSGNTIYF. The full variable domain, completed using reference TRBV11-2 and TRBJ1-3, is EAGVAQSPRYKIIEKRQSVAFWCNPISGHATLYWYQQILGQGPKLLIQFQNNGVVDDSQLPKDRFSAERLKGVDSTLKIQPAKLEDSAVYLCASSLFETTHSGNTIYFGEGSWLTVV.

This CDR3 is CASTSFDEQFF. For the CDR3, the DNA is TGCGCCAGCACCTCTTTCGATGAGCAGTTCTTC. This chain connects TRBV10-2 to TRBJ2-1; no clear D gene. The CDR3 length is 11 residues. Germline V gives CDR1 WSHSY, CDR2 SAAADI. Trimming took off 7 bases at V and 8 bases at J, with 9 bases between the two ends.

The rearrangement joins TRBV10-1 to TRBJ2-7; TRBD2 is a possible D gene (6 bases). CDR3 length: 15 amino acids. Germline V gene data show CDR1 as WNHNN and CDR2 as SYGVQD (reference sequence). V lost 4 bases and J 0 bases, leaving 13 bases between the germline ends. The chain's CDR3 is CASSVCGNHSYEQYF. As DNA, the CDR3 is TGCGCCAGCAGTGTGTGCGGGAACCACTCCTACGAGCAGTACTTC.

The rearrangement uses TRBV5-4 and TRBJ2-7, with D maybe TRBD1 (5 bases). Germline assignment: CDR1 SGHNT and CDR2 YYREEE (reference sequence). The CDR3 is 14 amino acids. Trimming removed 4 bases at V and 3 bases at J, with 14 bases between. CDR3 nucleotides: TGTGCCAGCAGCACGGACACCACACTCTACGAGCAGTACTTC. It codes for CASSTDTTLYEQYF.

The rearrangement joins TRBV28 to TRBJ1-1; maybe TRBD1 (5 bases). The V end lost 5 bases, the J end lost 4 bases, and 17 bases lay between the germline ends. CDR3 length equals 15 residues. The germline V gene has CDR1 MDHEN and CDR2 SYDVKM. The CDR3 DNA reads TGTGCCAGCAGTCAAAGCTCAGGGATGGGCACTGAAGCTTTCTTT. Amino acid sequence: CASSQSSGMGTEAFF.

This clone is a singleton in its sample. The CDR3 sequence: CASSPRGLAVETQYF. The DNA for the CDR3 is TGTGCCAGCAGCCCAAGAGGACTAGCGGTGGAGACCCAGTACTTC. V is TRBV9 and J is TRBJ2-5, with 10 bases aligning to TRBD2. Trimming removed 4 bases from V and 5 bases from J; junction bases left unmatched: 8. Looked up from germline, CDR1 is SGDLS and CDR2 is YYNGEE. CDR3 length: 15 amino acids.

For the CDR3, the DNA is TGTGCCAGCTCACCAGGGGACAGGGGCAACTATGGCTACACCTTC. It yields the protein CASSPGDRGNYGYTF. The V call is TRBV18, the J call TRBJ1-2; 10 positions agree with TRBD1. The CDR3 has 15 residues. Per germline, CDR1 KGHSH and CDR2 LQKENI. V lost 2 bases and J lost 2; bases outside the gene matches: 2.

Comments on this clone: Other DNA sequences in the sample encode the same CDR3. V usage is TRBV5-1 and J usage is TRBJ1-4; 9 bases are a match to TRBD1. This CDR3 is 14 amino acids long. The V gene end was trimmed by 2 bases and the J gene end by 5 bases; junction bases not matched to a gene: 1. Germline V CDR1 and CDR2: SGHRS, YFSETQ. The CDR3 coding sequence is TGCGCCAGCAGCTTTGGGACAGGGAATGAAAAACTGTTTTTT. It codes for CASSFGTGNEKLFF.

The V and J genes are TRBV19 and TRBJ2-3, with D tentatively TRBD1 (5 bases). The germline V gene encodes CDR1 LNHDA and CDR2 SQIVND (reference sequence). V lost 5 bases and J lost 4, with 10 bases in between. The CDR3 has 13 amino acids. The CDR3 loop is CASSAQGADTQYF. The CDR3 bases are TGTGCCAGTAGTGCCCAGGGCGCAGATACGCAGTATTTT.

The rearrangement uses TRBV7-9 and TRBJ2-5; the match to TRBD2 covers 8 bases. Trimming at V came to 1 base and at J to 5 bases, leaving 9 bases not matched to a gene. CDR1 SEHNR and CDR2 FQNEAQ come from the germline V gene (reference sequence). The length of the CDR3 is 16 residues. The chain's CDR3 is CASSLEGLVVGETQYF. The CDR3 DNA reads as TGTGCCAGCAGCTTAGAGGGACTAGTGGTGGGGGAGACCCAGTACTTC.

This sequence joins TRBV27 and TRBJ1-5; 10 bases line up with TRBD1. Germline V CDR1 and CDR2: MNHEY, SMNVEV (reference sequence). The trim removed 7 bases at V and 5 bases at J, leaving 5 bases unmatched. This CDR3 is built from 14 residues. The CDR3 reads CASKGTGEHQPQHF. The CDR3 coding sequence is TGTGCCAGCAAAGGGACAGGGGAGCATCAGCCCCAGCATTTT.

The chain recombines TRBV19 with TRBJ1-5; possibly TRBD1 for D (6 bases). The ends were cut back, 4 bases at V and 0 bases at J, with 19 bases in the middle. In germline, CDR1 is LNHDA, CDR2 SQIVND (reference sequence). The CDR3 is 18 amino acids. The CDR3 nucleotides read TGTGCCAGTAGTACCGGACAGCCAAAGGTGGATAGCAATCAGCCCCAGCATTTT. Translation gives CASSTGQPKVDSNQPQHF.

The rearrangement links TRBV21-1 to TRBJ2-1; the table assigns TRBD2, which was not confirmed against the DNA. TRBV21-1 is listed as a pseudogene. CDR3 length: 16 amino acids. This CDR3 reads CASSKLRAPVLNEQFF. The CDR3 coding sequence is TGTGCCAGCAGCAAATTGCGGGCTCCTGTGTTGAATGAGCAGTTCTTC.

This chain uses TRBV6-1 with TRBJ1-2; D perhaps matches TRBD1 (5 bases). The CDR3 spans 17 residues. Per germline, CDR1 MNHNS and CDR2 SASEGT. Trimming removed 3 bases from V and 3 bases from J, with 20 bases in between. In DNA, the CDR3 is TGTGCCAGCAGTGAGCAGGGTCGGATCACTTGGGACTATGGCTACACCTTC. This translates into CASSEQGRITWDYGYTF.

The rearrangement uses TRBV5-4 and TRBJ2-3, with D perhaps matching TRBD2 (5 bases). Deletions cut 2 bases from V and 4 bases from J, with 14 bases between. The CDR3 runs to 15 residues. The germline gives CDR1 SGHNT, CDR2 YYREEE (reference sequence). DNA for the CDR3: TGTGCCAGCAGCTTAGAATCTAAGAGGGCAGATACGCAGTATTTT. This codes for CASSLESKRADTQYF. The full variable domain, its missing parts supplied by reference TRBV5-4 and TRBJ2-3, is ETGVTQSPTHLIKTRGQQVTLRCSSQSGHNTVSWYQQALGQGPQFIFQYYREEENGRGNFPPRFSGLQFPNYSSELNVNALELDDSALYLCASSLESKRADTQYFGPGTRLTVL.